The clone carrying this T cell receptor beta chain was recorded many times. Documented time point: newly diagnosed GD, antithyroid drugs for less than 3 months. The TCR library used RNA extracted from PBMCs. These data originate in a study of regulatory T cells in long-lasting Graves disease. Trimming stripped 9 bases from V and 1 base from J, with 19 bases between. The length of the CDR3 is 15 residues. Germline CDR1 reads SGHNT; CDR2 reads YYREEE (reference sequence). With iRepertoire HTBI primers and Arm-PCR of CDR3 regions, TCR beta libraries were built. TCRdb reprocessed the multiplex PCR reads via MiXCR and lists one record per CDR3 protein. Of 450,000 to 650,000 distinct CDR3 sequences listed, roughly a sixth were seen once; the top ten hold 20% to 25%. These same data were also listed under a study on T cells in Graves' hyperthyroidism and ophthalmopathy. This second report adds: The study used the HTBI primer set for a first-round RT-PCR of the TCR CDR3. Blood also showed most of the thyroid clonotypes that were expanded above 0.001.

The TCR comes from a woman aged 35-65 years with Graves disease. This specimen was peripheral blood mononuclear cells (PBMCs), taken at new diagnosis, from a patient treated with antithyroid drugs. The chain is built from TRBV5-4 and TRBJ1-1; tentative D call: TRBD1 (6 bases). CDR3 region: CATTGRQGPNTEAFF. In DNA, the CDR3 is TGTGCCACTACCGGTCGCCAGGGGCCGAACACTGAAGCTTTCTTT.